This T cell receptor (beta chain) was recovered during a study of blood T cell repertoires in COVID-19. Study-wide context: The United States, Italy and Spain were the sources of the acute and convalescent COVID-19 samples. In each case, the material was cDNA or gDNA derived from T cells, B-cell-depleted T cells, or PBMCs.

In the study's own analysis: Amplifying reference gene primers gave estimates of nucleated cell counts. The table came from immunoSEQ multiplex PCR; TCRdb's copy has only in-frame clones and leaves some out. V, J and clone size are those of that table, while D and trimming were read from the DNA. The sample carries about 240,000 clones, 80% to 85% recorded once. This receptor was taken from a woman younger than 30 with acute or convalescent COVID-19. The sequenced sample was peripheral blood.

The CDR3 DNA is TGTGCCAGCAGCTTAGTTGGGCAGACTAGTCAGCCCCAGCATTTT. It specifies CASSLVGQTSQPQHF. The rearrangement links TRBV7-2 to TRBJ1-5; D uncertain. CDR3 length equals 15 residues. The ends were cut back, 1 base at V and 6 bases at J, with 13 bases in the middle. Germline V gene lookup returns CDR1 SGHTA and CDR2 FQGNSA.